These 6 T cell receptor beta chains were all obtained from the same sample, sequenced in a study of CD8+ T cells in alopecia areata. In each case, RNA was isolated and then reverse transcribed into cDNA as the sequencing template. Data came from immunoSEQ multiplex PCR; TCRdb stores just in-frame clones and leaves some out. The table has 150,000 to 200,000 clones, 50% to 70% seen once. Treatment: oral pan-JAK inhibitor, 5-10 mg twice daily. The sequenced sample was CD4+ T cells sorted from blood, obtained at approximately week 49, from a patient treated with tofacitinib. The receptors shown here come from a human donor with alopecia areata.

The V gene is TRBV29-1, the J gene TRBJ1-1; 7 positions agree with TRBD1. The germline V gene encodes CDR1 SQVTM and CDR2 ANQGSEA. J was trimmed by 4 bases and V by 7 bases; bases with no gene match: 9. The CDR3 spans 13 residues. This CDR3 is CSAAGGSGTEAFF. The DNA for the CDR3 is TGCAGCGCTGCAGGGGGGTCGGGCACTGAAGCTTTCTTT.

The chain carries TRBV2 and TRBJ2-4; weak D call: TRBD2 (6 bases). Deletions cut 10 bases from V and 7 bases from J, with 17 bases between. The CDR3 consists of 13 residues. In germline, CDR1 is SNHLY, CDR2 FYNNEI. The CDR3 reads CATTGSGVNIQYF. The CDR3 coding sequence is TGTGCCACCACGGGGTCGGGGGTGAACATTCAGTACTTC.

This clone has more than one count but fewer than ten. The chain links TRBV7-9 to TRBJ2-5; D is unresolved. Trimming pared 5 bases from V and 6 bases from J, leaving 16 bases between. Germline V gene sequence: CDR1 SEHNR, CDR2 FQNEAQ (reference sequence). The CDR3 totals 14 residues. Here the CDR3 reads CASSPRIVWKTQYF. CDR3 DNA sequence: TGTGCCAGCAGCCCGAGAATAGTGTGGAAGACCCAGTACTTC.

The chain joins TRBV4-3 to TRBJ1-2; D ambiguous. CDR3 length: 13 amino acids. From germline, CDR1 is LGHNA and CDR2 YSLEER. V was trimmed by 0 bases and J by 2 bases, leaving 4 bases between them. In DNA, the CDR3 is TGCGCCAGCAGCCAAGATGGGAACTATGGCTACACCTTC. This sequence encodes CASSQDGNYGYTF.

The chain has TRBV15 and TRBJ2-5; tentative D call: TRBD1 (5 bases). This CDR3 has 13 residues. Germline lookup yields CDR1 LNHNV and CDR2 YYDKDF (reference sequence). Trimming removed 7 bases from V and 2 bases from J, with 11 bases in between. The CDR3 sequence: CATKTQGQETQYF. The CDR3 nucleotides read TGTGCCACCAAAACCCAGGGACAAGAGACCCAGTACTTC.

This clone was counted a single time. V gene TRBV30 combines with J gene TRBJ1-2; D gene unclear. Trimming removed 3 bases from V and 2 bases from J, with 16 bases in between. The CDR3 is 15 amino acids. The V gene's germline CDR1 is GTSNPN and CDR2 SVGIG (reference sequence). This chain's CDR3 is CAWSTHTRENYGYTF. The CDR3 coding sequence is TGTGCCTGGAGCACCCACACACGGGAGAACTATGGCTACACCTTC.